The 18 T cell receptor beta chains below all came from one sample that was sequenced in a study of early T cells in non-severe SARS-CoV-2 infection. TCRdb reprocessed the 5' RACE reads with MiXCR, giving one entry per CDR3 protein. Among roughly 100,000 distinct CDR3 sequences, approximately 14% were seen once, and the ten largest hold roughly 6.2%. The sequencing sample was made of whole blood. Receptors originate from an adult who was a healthcare worker with PCR-confirmed SARS-CoV-2 infection or an uninfected control (not recorded which).

There are many counts of this clonotype. V is TRBV7-9 and J is TRBJ2-7; 10 positions match TRBD2. The trim removed 1 base at V and 5 bases at J, leaving 5 bases unmatched. Germline CDR1 SEHNR, CDR2 FQNEAQ (reference sequence). The CDR3 is 15 residues long. The CDR3 loop is CASSLGAGGPNEQYF. DNA for the CDR3: TGTGCCAGCAGCTTAGGAGCGGGAGGGCCTAACGAGCAGTACTTC.

This clonotype was recorded at least ten times. CDR3 amino acids: CASSQDYSEAFF. CDR3 in DNA: TGTGCCAGCAGCCAAGATTACAGTGAAGCTTTCTTT. The chain carries TRBV3-1 and TRBJ1-1; no reliable D call. This CDR3 comprises 12 residues. V was cut by 0 bases and J by 7 bases, with 6 bases left in between. Germline V gives CDR1 LGHDT, CDR2 YNNKEL (reference sequence). Combining the CDR3 with reference TRBV3-1 and TRBJ1-1 gives the whole variable domain DTAVSQTPKYLVTQMGNDKSIKCEQNLGHDTMYWYKQDSKKFLKIMFSYNNKELIINETVPNRFSPKSPDKAHLNLHINSLELGDSAVYFCASSQDYSEAFFGQGTRLTVV.

In its sample, this clonotype was seen many times. The V call is TRBV12-3 or TRBV12-4, the J call TRBJ1-2, with 7 positions matching TRBD1. This CDR3 is 14 amino acids long. V was pared by 5 bases and J by 6 bases, with 9 bases of the junction left unmatched. The CDR3 sequence is CASSLNRGVNGYTF. The CDR3, as DNA: TGTGCCAGCAGTCTGAACAGGGGTGTCAATGGCTACACCTTC.

This clonotype was found a few times. The genes are TRBV14 and TRBJ2-7; D unresolved. The CDR3 loop spans 12 amino acids. Looked up from germline, CDR1 is SGHDN and CDR2 is FVKESK. V lost 6 bases, J lost 5 bases, and 11 bases lay in between. The CDR3 here is CASSADPHEQYF. Here the CDR3 DNA reads TGTGCCAGCAGTGCCGACCCCCACGAGCAGTACTTC.

The gene calls are TRBV12-5 and TRBJ1-3, with a possible D match to TRBD1 (5 bases). The CDR3 consists of 13 residues. CDR1 is LGHNT and CDR2 is FRNRAP in the germline V gene. V lost 5 bases and J 0 bases, leaving 5 bases between the germline ends. The CDR3 loop is CASGGTSGNTIYF. CDR3 nucleotide sequence: TGTGCTAGTGGTGGGACCTCTGGAAACACCATATATTTT.

The chain uses TRBV7-2 and TRBJ1-5, with D hard to call. The V gene lost 3 bases and the J gene lost 4 bases, with 7 bases spanning the gap. CDR1 is SGHTA, CDR2 FQGNSA, per germline. There are 13 residues in the CDR3. This chain's CDR3 is CASSFVQNQPQHF. The CDR3 DNA follows: TGTGCCAGCAGCTTTGTCCAGAATCAGCCCCAGCATTTT.

In its sample, this clonotype was seen a few times. The chain carries TRBV10-1 and TRBJ1-1; weak D call: TRBD1 (5 bases). The V and J ends lost 0 bases and 5 bases respectively, with 10 bases between them. CDR1 and CDR2 (germline): WNHNN, SYGVQD (reference sequence). The CDR3 covers 14 residues. CDR3 DNA: TGCGCCAGCAGTGAGTCGGGAGGGGCGACTGAAGCTTTCTTT. Its protein is CASSESGGATEAFF.

The chain links TRBV20-1 to TRBJ1-5; 7 positions agree with TRBD1. V gave up 4 bases and J gave up 8 bases; unmatched junction bases: 14. Germline V gene data show CDR1 as DFQATT and CDR2 as SNEGSKA (reference sequence). This CDR3 is built from 15 residues. CDR3 DNA: TGCAGTGCTAAGGGGGCGGGACACGAATCGGAGCCCCAGCATTTT. Its protein is CSAKGAGHESEPQHF.

In this sample, this clonotype turned up a few times. The chain combines TRBV27 with TRBJ1-1; perhaps TRBD1 as D (6 bases). The V and J ends lost 9 bases and 3 bases respectively, with 14 bases between them. The CDR3 sequence is 13 residues long. Looked up from germline, CDR1 is MNHEY and CDR2 is SMNVEV (reference sequence). CDR3 coding DNA: TGTGCCAGTGGTGGGGCAGGGGACACTGAAGCTTTCTTT. Residues: CASGGAGDTEAFF.

The chain employs TRBV7-2 and TRBJ2-3; unclear D gene. Trimming stripped 0 bases from V and 0 bases from J, with 10 bases between. Germline V gene sequence: CDR1 SGHTA, CDR2 FQGNSA. The CDR3 has 16 residues. The CDR3 reads CASSLAPYPSTDTQYF. The CDR3 nucleotides are TGTGCCAGCAGCTTAGCCCCGTATCCTAGCACAGATACGCAGTATTTT. Complete variable domain (other parts from reference TRBV7-2 and TRBJ2-3): GAGVSQSPSNKVTEKGKDVELRCDPISGHTALYWYRQSLGQGLEFLIYFQGNSAPDKSGLPSDRFSAERTGGSVSTLTIQRTQQEDSAVYLCASSLAPYPSTDTQYFGPGTRLTVL.

This clonotype was picked up many times. The chain uses TRBV10-3 and TRBJ2-3; 9 bases line up with TRBD2. The CDR3 has 13 residues. Germline CDR1 is ENHRY and CDR2 is SYGVKD. With V trimmed by 7 bases and J by 3 bases, 2 bases remained unmatched. CDR3 nucleotides: TGTGCCATCAAAACTAGCGGGACAGATACGCAGTATTTT. Residues: CAIKTSGTDTQYF.

There are many counts of this clonotype. The chain combines TRBV12-3 or TRBV12-4 with TRBJ1-1, with TRBD1 as a possible D gene (5 bases). CDR3 size: 13 residues. V lost 2 bases and J 3 bases, leaving 7 bases between the germline ends. The chain's CDR3 is CASSLWGDTEAFF. Here the CDR3 DNA reads TGTGCCAGCAGTTTATGGGGGGACACTGAAGCTTTCTTT.

The V and J genes are TRBV30 and TRBJ1-5; D is possibly TRBD1 (6 bases). The CDR3 sequence is 14 residues long. Germline loops: CDR1 GTSNPN, CDR2 SVGIG (reference sequence). V gave up 3 bases and J gave up 6 bases, with 15 bases separating them. CDR3 residues: CAWRGTGSAQPQHF. The CDR3 DNA reads as TGTGCCTGGAGAGGAACAGGGAGCGCTCAGCCCCAGCATTTT.

The V gene is TRBV15, the J gene TRBJ2-2, with D maybe TRBD1 (6 bases). The CDR3 contains 13 residues. Trimming left V 6 bases short and J 7 bases short, with 12 bases between. Germline CDR1 and CDR2: LNHNV and YYDKDF (reference sequence). The CDR3 loop reads CATRIARGGELFF. CDR3 sequence (DNA): TGTGCCACCAGAATTGCCAGGGGCGGGGAGCTGTTTTTT. The full variable domain, its missing parts supplied by reference TRBV15 and TRBJ2-2, is DAMVIQNPRYQVTQFGKPVTLSCSQTLNHNVMYWYQQKSSQAPKLLFHYYDKDFNNEADTPDNFQSRRPNTSFCFLDIRSPGLGDTAMYLCATRIARGGELFFGEGSRLTVL.

At least ten counts were recorded for this clonotype. The rearrangement uses TRBV5-4 and TRBJ2-2; D may be TRBD2 (7 bases). The germline CDR1 and CDR2 sequences are SGHNT and YYREEE (reference sequence). Trimming stripped 4 bases from V and 6 bases from J, with 13 bases between. The CDR3 is made up of 14 amino acids. CDR3 DNA sequence: TGTGCCAGCAGCCCCAAGGGGGGGCCCGGGGAGCTGTTTTTT. It encodes CASSPKGGPGELFF.

This clonotype was observed a handful of times. The chain couples TRBV9 to TRBJ1-2; no firm D call. V lost 4 bases and J lost 6, with 13 bases in between. The V gene's germline CDR1 is SGDLS and CDR2 YYNGEE. CDR3 length: 13 residues. DNA for the CDR3: TGTGCCAGCAGCAGCACAGCTTCTGATGGCTACACCTTC. Its translation: CASSSTASDGYTF.

About this clonotype itself: At one of its ends the junction is not consistent with the germline gene, which may arise from a read error. This sequence joins TRBV2 and TRBJ2-7, with D perhaps given as TRBD1 or TRBD2 (5 bases each). The V gene's germline CDR1 is SNHLY and CDR2 FYNNEI. This CDR3 has 14 amino acids. The CDR3 DNA is TGTGCCAGCATTGAATGGGACCAATCAGCCGAGCAGTACTTC. This encodes CASIEWDQSAEQYF.

J is TRBJ2-7 and V is TRBV4-1; TRBD2 is a possible D gene (6 bases). The CDR3 runs 14 residues. The germline V gene has CDR1 MGHRA and CDR2 YSYEKL. V shed 4 bases and J shed 6 bases, with 16 bases lying between them. The CDR3 spells CASSLGPMGGEQYF. The CDR3, as DNA: TGCGCCAGCAGCCTAGGACCGATGGGGGGCGAGCAGTACTTC.